One sample yielded the 21 T cell receptor beta chains listed below, sequenced in a study of blood T cell repertoires in COVID-19. Sequencing was performed with immunoSEQ multiplex PCR; in TCRdb, only in-frame clones are kept and a portion is missing. The table lists a few hundred thousand clones, 80% to 90% of them singletons. The sequencing sample was made of PBMCs or T cells enriched from blood (not recorded which). The receptors stem from a woman under 30 who had recovered from COVID-19.

The chain has TRBV3-1 (or the pseudogene TRBV3-2) and TRBJ2-7, with D possibly TRBD2 on 6 matching bases. This CDR3 has 13 residues. CDR1 LGHDT and CDR2 YNNKEL come from the germline V gene (reference sequence). V was shortened by 4 bases and J by 6 bases, with 13 bases between the two germline ends. The CDR3: CASSRRGEREQYF. Written as DNA, the CDR3 is TGTGCCAGCAGCCGGCGGGGAGAACGCGAGCAGTACTTC.

The chain recombines TRBV7-2 with TRBJ1-1, with 9 bases aligning to TRBD1. The CDR3 runs to 14 residues. With 4 bases clipped from V and 5 bases from J, the junction kept 5 bases outside the gene matches. Germline V gene sequence: CDR1 SGHTA, CDR2 FQGNSA. The CDR3 is CASSSGDRVTEAFF. CDR3 nucleotides: TGTGCCAGCAGCTCTGGGGACAGGGTGACTGAAGCTTTCTTT.

The chain is built from TRBV5-1 and TRBJ1-1; 9 nucleotides align to TRBD1. With V trimmed by 0 bases and J by 4 bases, 7 bases remained unmatched. The germline gives CDR1 SGHRS, CDR2 YFSETQ. The CDR3 runs to 16 residues. Here the CDR3 reads CASSLEGTGFGTEAFF. The CDR3 DNA follows: TGCGCCAGCAGCTTGGAAGGGACAGGGTTTGGCACTGAAGCTTTCTTT.

This chain joins TRBV15 and TRBJ1-2, with a tentative D call TRBD1 (5 bases). V was cut by 5 bases and J by 8 bases, with 9 bases left in between. The CDR3 contains 11 residues. Germline CDR1 reads LNHNV; CDR2 reads YYDKDF (reference sequence). The CDR3 here is CATSRGKGYTF. CDR3 bases: TGTGCCACCAGCCGGGGGAAAGGCTACACCTTC.

The table lists this clone with a count of one. This rearrangement joins TRBV19 to TRBJ1-5; 10 bases line up with TRBD1. V was pared by 7 bases and J by 4 bases, with 7 bases of the junction left unmatched. Germline-derived CDR1 and CDR2 are LNHDA and SQIVND (reference sequence). The CDR3 loop spans 15 amino acids. The CDR3 sequence is CASKDRGKGNQPQHF. CDR3 coding DNA: TGTGCCAGTAAGGACAGGGGGAAAGGGAATCAGCCCCAGCATTTT.

The chain combines TRBV5-1 with TRBJ2-7, with D unresolved. Germline CDR1 is SGHRS and CDR2 is YFSETQ. Trimming left V 0 bases short and J 5 bases short, with 15 bases between. The CDR3 length is 15 residues. The CDR3 loop reads CASSLEVSEAHEQYF. The CDR3 DNA sequence: TGCGCCAGCAGCTTGGAGGTGTCCGAGGCTCACGAGCAGTACTTC. Full variable domain (remainder filled in from reference TRBV5-1 and TRBJ2-7): KAGVTQTPRYLIKTRGQQVTLSCSPISGHRSVSWYQQTPGQGLQFLFEYFSETQRNKGNFPGRFSGRQFSNSRSEMNVSTLELGDSALYLCASSLEVSEAHEQYFGPGTRLTVT.

The V gene is TRBV30, the J gene TRBJ1-1; D remains unclear. Trimming stripped 0 bases from V and 6 bases from J, with 11 bases between. The germline V gene has CDR1 GTSNPN and CDR2 SVGIG (reference sequence). The CDR3 sequence is 13 residues long. CDR3 sequence reads: CAWSVSPGAEAFF. CDR3 DNA sequence: TGTGCCTGGAGTGTTTCACCAGGCGCTGAAGCTTTCTTT.

The rearrangement uses TRBV21-1 and TRBJ2-5; TRBD1, as called in the table, went unchecked against the DNA. TRBV21-1 constitutes a pseudogene. The CDR3 is 19 amino acids. CDR3 region: CASTPKVIGDRGCEETQYF. The DNA for the CDR3 is TGTGCCAGCACCCCTAAAGTGATAGGGGACAGGGGGTGCGAGGAGACCCAGTACTTC.

The rearrangement joins TRBV2 to TRBJ2-5; 8 nucleotides line up with TRBD2. The CDR3 runs 14 residues. V was clipped by 6 bases and J by 2 bases; unmatched bases: 5. CDR1 and CDR2 from the germline V gene are SNHLY and FYNNEI. This chain's CDR3 is CASRASGGQETQYF. The CDR3 DNA follows: TGTGCCAGCAGAGCCAGCGGGGGTCAAGAGACCCAGTACTTC.

The chain carries TRBV30 and TRBJ1-1, with 8 bases matching TRBD1. Germline-derived CDR1 and CDR2 are GTSNPN and SVGIG (reference sequence). The CDR3 consists of 14 residues. The trim removed 4 bases at V and 1 base at J, leaving 5 bases unmatched. The DNA for the CDR3 is TGTGCCTGGATGACGGACAGGGAGAACACTGAAGCTTTCTTT. Translating gives CAWMTDRENTEAFF.

The chain joins TRBV6-1 to TRBJ2-7; D unresolved. Germline V gene lookup returns CDR1 MNHNS and CDR2 SASEGT. Trimming pared 1 base from V and 4 bases from J, leaving 8 bases between. This CDR3 has 13 residues. In DNA form, the CDR3 reads TGTGCCAGCAGTGAAGGACTGAAATACGAGCAGTACTTC. This gives the protein CASSEGLKYEQYF.

The chain links TRBV28 to TRBJ1-1; D call uncertain. The CDR3 has 14 amino acids. Germline V CDR1 and CDR2: MDHEN, SYDVKM. V lost 8 bases, J lost 5 bases, and 18 bases lay in between. The CDR3: CASFRTSSGTEAFF. The CDR3, as DNA: TGTGCCAGCTTTAGAACATCCTCGGGGACTGAAGCTTTCTTT.

This clone was detected ten times or more. At one of its ends the junction is not consistent with the germline gene, which may arise from a read error. The chain links TRBV7-7 to TRBJ2-5, with TRBD2 matching 8 bases. The CDR3 is made up of 15 amino acids. Germline V gene data show CDR1 as SSHAT and CDR2 as FNYEAQ (reference sequence). The CDR3: CASSLVRGGQETQYF. In nucleotides, the CDR3 is TGTGCTAGCAGCTTAGTACGGGGGGGACAAGAGACCCAGTACTTC.

Remarks on this clone: In the same sample, other DNA sequences code for this CDR3. V usage is TRBV2 and J usage is TRBJ1-2, with 9 bases identical to TRBD1. Per the germline V gene, CDR1 is SNHLY and CDR2 is FYNNEI. V shed 1 base, J shed 8 bases, and the junction held 5 bases outside the gene matches. The CDR3 sequence is 14 residues long. CDR3 region: CASSEEQGAGGYTF. CDR3 bases: TGTGCCAGCAGTGAAGAACAGGGGGCCGGGGGCTACACCTTC.

The CDR3 region is CASSLRGVSTEAFF. CDR3 in DNA: TGCGCCAGCAGCCTGCGCGGGGTCTCGACTGAAGCTTTCTTT. V gene TRBV5-1 combines with J gene TRBJ1-1; D not resolved. This CDR3 contains 14 residues. Trimming took off 4 bases at V and 5 bases at J, with 15 bases between the two ends. CDR1 and CDR2 from the germline V gene are SGHRS and YFSETQ.

The chain recombines TRBV9 with TRBJ2-5, with a possible D match to TRBD2 (5 bases). V lost 5 bases and J 7 bases, leaving 15 bases between the germline ends. The CDR3 contains 13 residues. The germline V gene has CDR1 SGDLS and CDR2 YYNGEE. The CDR3, as DNA: TGTGCCAGCAGGCCGGACTCTGACTGGACCCAGTACTTC. Protein product: CASRPDSDWTQYF.

This rearrangement joins TRBV5-1 to TRBJ2-2, with 7 bases that match TRBD2. V lost 0 bases, J lost 6 bases, and 5 bases stayed unmatched. CDR1 and CDR2 (germline): SGHRS, YFSETQ. The CDR3 has 15 amino acids. The CDR3 loop is CASSLAPGGSGELFF. CDR3 sequence (DNA): TGCGCCAGCAGCTTGGCGCCCGGGGGGTCCGGGGAGCTGTTTTTT.

This rearrangement joins TRBV10-3 to TRBJ1-6; 7 bases align to TRBD1. CDR1 is ENHRY and CDR2 is SYGVKD in the germline V gene. The J segment lost 6 bases and the V segment lost 5 bases, leaving 4 bases of the junction unmatched. The CDR3 totals 14 residues. CDR3 in DNA: TGTGCCATCAGTATAGGGACAGCTAATTCACCCCTCCACTTT. The encoded protein is CAISIGTANSPLHF.

The DNA of the CDR3 is TGTGCCAGCAGTCAGGGAACCCAGCATTTT. This codes for CASSQGTQHF. The chain has TRBV28 and TRBJ1-5, with TRBD1 as a possible D gene (5 bases). V lost 5 bases to trimming and J lost 11 bases, with 7 bases between them. The CDR3 spans 10 residues. The V gene's germline CDR1 is MDHEN and CDR2 SYDVKM. The entire variable domain, with the rest obtained from reference TRBV28 and TRBJ1-5, is as follows: DVKVTQSSRYLVKRTGEKVFLECVQDMDHENMFWYRQDPGLGLRLIYFSYDVKMKEKGDIPEGYSVSREKKERFSLILESASTNQTSMYLCASSQGTQHFGDGTRLSIL.

This chain joins TRBV5-8 and TRBJ1-2; perhaps TRBD1 as D (6 bases). Germline CDR1 reads SGHTS; CDR2 reads YDEGEE. The length of the CDR3 is 14 residues. The V end was cut by 4 bases, the J end by 3 bases, with 13 bases between. The CDR3: CASSLQGSYYGYTF. CDR3 DNA sequence: TGTGCCAGCAGCCTACAGGGAAGTTACTATGGCTACACCTTC.

This clone was seen once. This sequence joins TRBV25-1 and TRBJ1-2, with a tentative D call TRBD1 (5 bases). The germline V gene encodes CDR1 MGHDK and CDR2 SYGVNS. Between the trimmed V and J ends, which lost 6 bases and 2 bases, there was a span of 10 bases. The CDR3 has 13 amino acids. DNA for the CDR3: TGTGCCAGCAGCCCCCCAGGGAACTATGGCTACACCTTC. Its translation is CASSPPGNYGYTF.